The 27 T cell receptor beta chains in this list originate from one sample, sequenced in a study of blood T cells in healthy people across ages (dated by TCRdb to between 2014 and 2017). Libraries were built with 5' RACE. The instrument given in TCRdb is Illumina HiSeq 2500. A second PCR of roughly 6 to 11 cycles was run with a J-beta primer mix and a sample-barcoded 5' primer. TCRdb reprocessed the public reads (quality trimming at Q25 with fastp, clone calling with MiXCR) and kept in-frame beta chains. Entries are consolidated by CDR3 protein sequence, retaining the most common genes and DNA. The sample table shows 720,000 or so distinct CDR3 sequences, and 40% to 45% are seen once. Roughly 30% of the sample lies in the top ten. The sequenced sample consisted of blood. These receptors all come from a man older than 75 in good health.

A few counts support this clonotype. V is TRBV4-3 and J is TRBJ2-3; D could derive from TRBD1 or TRBD2 (5 bases each). Germline V gene sequence: CDR1 LGHNA, CDR2 YSLEER. This CDR3 is 17 amino acids long. Trimming cost V 1 base and J 1 base, with 15 bases left between them. In DNA, the CDR3 is TGCGCCAGCAGCCAAGGTGGGACCATTAGGGGCACAGATACGCAGTATTTT. Its translation: CASSQGGTIRGTDTQYF.

The rearrangement links TRBV20-1 to TRBJ2-7; D unclear. This CDR3 region has 13 residues. Between the trimmed V and J ends, which lost 1 base and 0 bases, there was a span of 7 bases. Looked up from germline, CDR1 is DFQATT and CDR2 is SNEGSKA (reference sequence). The CDR3 DNA reads as TGCAGTGCTAGAGGTCATCTCTCCTACGAGCAGTACTTC. Translated: CSARGHLSYEQYF.

This clonotype was seen a handful of times. The chain joins TRBV12-3 or TRBV12-4 to TRBJ2-5; D uncertain. The CDR3 sequence is 13 residues long. Trimming removed 3 bases at V and 0 bases at J, with 5 bases between. The CDR3: CASSFFNQETQYF. The CDR3 DNA is TGTGCCAGCAGTTTTTTCAACCAAGAGACCCAGTACTTC.

The chain couples TRBV7-9 to TRBJ1-5, with 7 positions matching TRBD1. CDR3 length equals 17 residues. Germline assignment: CDR1 SEHNR and CDR2 FQNEAQ (reference sequence). With V trimmed by 1 base and J by 2 bases, 8 bases remained unmatched. The CDR3 spells CASSLGRGNRGNQPQHF. The CDR3 coding sequence is TGTGCCAGCAGCTTAGGCAGGGGGAACCGTGGCAATCAGCCCCAGCATTTT.

This clonotype occurred a few times. The chain recombines TRBV2 with TRBJ1-6, with D unclear. Trimming took 8 bases from V and 11 from J, leaving 22 bases between them. This CDR3 has 15 amino acids. Germline loops: CDR1 SNHLY, CDR2 FYNNEI. The CDR3 here is CASSQEGSPAAPLHF. DNA of the CDR3: TGTGCCAGCTCCCAGGAAGGTTCCCCCGCGGCACCCCTCCACTTT.

Worth noting for this clonotype: A read error may produce the germline difference seen at one junction end. This sequence joins TRBV5-1 and TRBJ2-7, with 7 bases fitting TRBD1. CDR3 length: 16 amino acids. Germline-derived CDR1 and CDR2 are SGHRS and YFSETQ. The DNA for the CDR3 is TGCGCCAGCAGTTTGGGACAGCCCAGCCTCCCCTACGAGCAGTACTTC. Residues: CASSLGQPSLPYEQYF. Looking up the rest from reference TRBV5-1 and TRBJ2-7 gives the full variable domain: KAGVTQTPRYLIKTRGQQVTLSCSPISGHRSVSWYQQTPGQGLQFLFEYFSETQRNKGNFPGRFSGRQFSNSRSEMNVSTLELGDSALYLCASSLGQPSLPYEQYFGPGTRLTVT.

The chain is built from TRBV7-2 and TRBJ1-5; D gene unclear. V lost 5 bases and J lost 2, with 13 bases in between. The V gene's germline CDR1 is SGHTA and CDR2 FQGNSA. The CDR3 sequence is 15 residues long. In DNA, the CDR3 is TGTGCCAGCAGCCAGGTGGCAACCCGCAATCAGCCCCAGCATTTT. Protein: CASSQVATRNQPQHF.

This clonotype was found many times. CDR3 loop: CAISDPTLAGALPQETQYF. In nucleotides, the CDR3 is TGTGCCATCAGTGATCCGACACTAGCGGGGGCCCTCCCCCAAGAGACCCAGTACTTC. This sequence joins TRBV10-3 and TRBJ2-5; 11 nucleotides agree with TRBD2. The CDR3 length is 19 residues. Losses at the gene ends were 3 bases for V and 1 base for J; bases not matched to a gene: 13. Germline CDR1 and CDR2: ENHRY and SYGVKD.

This chain uses TRBV20-1 with TRBJ1-5; tentative D call: TRBD1 (6 bases). The CDR3 totals 16 residues. Trimming removed 1 base from V and 1 base from J, with 14 bases in between. From germline, CDR1 is DFQATT and CDR2 SNEGSKA (reference sequence). The CDR3 spells CSARVVQGTSNQPQHF. CDR3 bases: TGCAGTGCTAGAGTTGTTCAGGGGACCAGCAATCAGCCCCAGCATTTT.

In nucleotides, the CDR3 is TGCAGCGTTGTCGCGACCCTAAGCACAGATACGCAGTATTTT. It yields the protein CSVVATLSTDTQYF. V gene TRBV29-1 combines with J gene TRBJ2-3; D is uncertain. The CDR3 consists of 14 residues. With 4 bases removed from V and 0 bases from J, the gap between germline ends came to 11 bases. Germline-derived CDR1 and CDR2 are SQVTM and ANQGSEA.

V gene TRBV4-1 combines with J gene TRBJ2-3, with D maybe TRBD2 (5 bases). CDR3 length: 16 residues. Germline loops: CDR1 MGHRA, CDR2 YSYEKL. Trimming took off 5 bases at V and 0 bases at J, with 15 bases between the two ends. As DNA, the CDR3 is TGCGCCAGCAGCTTCTCTGGCGGCGGGAGCACAGATACGCAGTATTTT. It encodes CASSFSGGGSTDTQYF.

This clonotype was counted ten times or more. The chain joins TRBV4-3 to TRBJ2-5; 11 bases map to TRBD2. The CDR3 contains 16 residues. Germline CDR1 LGHNA, CDR2 YSLEER. With V trimmed by 5 bases and J by 1 base, 6 bases remained unmatched. The CDR3 here is CASSAGLAVRQETQYF. As DNA, the CDR3 is TGCGCCAGCAGCGCGGGACTAGCGGTACGCCAAGAGACCCAGTACTTC.

This clonotype was observed a few times. Written as DNA, the CDR3 is TGTGCCAGCAGCTTGAGGCGGACAGGGACCATTACCGGGGAGCTGTTTTTT. Protein sequence: CASSLRRTGTITGELFF. The genes are TRBV11-2 and TRBJ2-2, with 8 bases fitting TRBD1. The CDR3 is 17 amino acids. The junction had 11 bases not matched to a gene; V was cut back by 3 bases and J by 5 bases. In germline, CDR1 is SGHAT, CDR2 FQNNGV.

The gene calls are TRBV20-1 and TRBJ2-5; D may be TRBD2 (5 bases). Germline-derived CDR1 and CDR2 are DFQATT and SNEGSKA (reference sequence). V was cut by 3 bases and J by 5 bases, with 10 bases left in between. The CDR3 runs 12 residues. CDR3 residues: CSASVRGETQYF. The CDR3 DNA is TGCAGTGCTAGCGTGAGAGGGGAGACCCAGTACTTC.

This clonotype appeared a few times. This CDR3 is CASSPRGNSPLHF. The CDR3 nucleotides read TGTGCCAGCAGTCCGAGGGGGAATTCACCCCTCCACTTT. The V and J genes are TRBV12-3 or TRBV12-4 and TRBJ1-6; weak D call: TRBD1 (6 bases). V shed 5 bases and J shed 7 bases, with 9 bases lying between them. CDR3 size: 13 residues.

Worth noting for this clonotype: A much larger clone differs from this one at a single base, so this may be a read error. The chain is built from TRBV6-2 or TRBV6-3 and TRBJ2-3; no firm D call. V lost 7 bases and J lost 6, with 17 bases in between. The CDR3 loop spans 14 amino acids. Germline V gene data show CDR1 as MNHEY and CDR2 as SVGEGT. The CDR3 sequence: CASIQRSLPDTQYF. The DNA of the CDR3 is TGTGCCAGCATCCAAAGGAGCCTGCCGGATACGCAGTATTTT.

To note about this clonotype: This could be a read error, since a much larger clone is one nucleotide away. The rearrangement uses TRBV29-1 and TRBJ2-3; D gene ambiguous. Per germline, CDR1 SQVTM and CDR2 ANQGSEA. The CDR3 spans 12 residues. The DNA of the CDR3 is TGCAGCGTTGTGTATATAACAGATGCGCAGTATTTT. The encoded protein is CSVVYITDAQYF.

CDR3 amino acids: CASSLISGRHSGANVLTF. The CDR3 region has the DNA TGTGCCAGCAGTTTAATATCAGGGCGACACTCTGGGGCCAACGTCCTGACTTTC. J is TRBJ2-6 and V is TRBV28; weak D call: TRBD1 (5 bases). V was cut by 2 bases and J by 0 bases, with 14 bases left in between. The CDR3 runs 18 residues. CDR1 and CDR2 (germline): MDHEN, SYDVKM. The variable domain in full, with the rest retrieved from reference TRBV28 and TRBJ2-6, is DVKVTQSSRYLVKRTGEKVFLECVQDMDHENMFWYRQDPGLGLRLIYFSYDVKMKEKGDIPEGYSVSREKKERFSLILESASTNQTSMYLCASSLISGRHSGANVLTFGAGSRLTVL.

This clonotype was observed a handful of times. This chain connects TRBV7-2 to TRBJ1-6; maybe TRBD1 (5 bases). Trimming stripped 1 base from V and 9 bases from J, with 10 bases between. The CDR3 extends over 14 amino acids. Germline V gene data show CDR1 as SGHTA and CDR2 as FQGNSA. The CDR3 sequence: CASSLVRVGSPLHF. As DNA, the CDR3 is TGTGCCAGCAGCTTAGTCAGGGTGGGTTCACCCCTCCACTTT.

Concerning this clonotype itself: A read error may produce the germline difference seen at one junction end. J is TRBJ2-7 and V is TRBV5-1; weak D call: TRBD1 (5 bases). Germline-derived CDR1 and CDR2 are SGHRS and YFSETQ. The CDR3 spans 14 residues. In DNA form, the CDR3 reads TGCGCCAACAGCTTGGACGCAGGGCCCTACGAGCAGTACTTC. It codes for CANSLDAGPYEQYF.

This chain uses TRBV5-1 with TRBJ2-1; a possible D gene is TRBD2 (6 bases). The DNA end is a closer match to TRBJ2-7, so the J assignment may be wrong. CDR1 SGHRS and CDR2 YFSETQ come from the germline V gene. The CDR3 has 14 amino acids. CDR3 protein: CASSAGNSYNEQYF. The CDR3 coding sequence is TGCGCCAGCAGCGCGGGAAACTCCTACAATGAGCAGTACTTC.

There are a few counts of this clonotype. This chain links TRBV20-1 with TRBJ2-1; TRBD2 aligns across 11 bases. The CDR3 length is 17 residues. V trimming: 4 bases; J trimming: 6 bases; junction bases outside the gene matches: 14. The germline V gene encodes CDR1 DFQATT and CDR2 SNEGSKA (reference sequence). The chain's CDR3 is CSANSGTSGGMGNEQFF. The CDR3 coding sequence is TGCAGTGCTAACTCCGGGACTAGCGGAGGTATGGGCAATGAGCAGTTCTTC.

There are a few counts of this clonotype. CDR3 sequence (DNA): TGTGCCAGCAGCCCCCCGGGTCCGGCGGCCCAGTACTTC. Translating gives CASSPPGPAAQYF. V gene TRBV7-2 combines with J gene TRBJ2-5; D remains unclear. This CDR3 comprises 13 residues. The V end lost 5 bases, the J end lost 9 bases, and 16 bases lay between the germline ends. Germline values: CDR1 SGHTA, CDR2 FQGNSA.

Worth noting for this clonotype: A read error is possible here, since a much larger clone lies one base away. The chain joins TRBV5-1 to TRBJ2-6; D remains unclear. There are 13 residues in the CDR3. Trimming stripped 4 bases from V and 3 bases from J, with 5 bases between. Per germline, CDR1 SGHRS and CDR2 YFSETQ. CDR3 DNA: TGCGCCAGCAGCGTAGATGGGGCCAACGTCCTGACTTTC. It specifies CASSVDGANVLTF.

The V and J genes are TRBV18 and TRBJ1-1, with a possible D match to TRBD1 (6 bases). This CDR3 is built from 16 residues. Germline V lookup: CDR1 KGHSH, CDR2 LQKENI. Deletions cut 5 bases from V and 1 base from J, with 17 bases between. CDR3 nucleotides: TGTGCCAGCTCATTACAGGGCAGCATGGCGAACACTGAAGCTTTCTTT. This gives the protein CASSLQGSMANTEAFF. The entire variable domain, with the rest obtained from reference TRBV18 and TRBJ1-1, is as follows: NAGVMQNPRHLVRRRGQEARLRCSPMKGHSHVYWYRQLPEEGLKFMVYLQKENIIDESGMPKERFSAEFPKEGPSILRIQQVVRGDSAAYFCASSLQGSMANTEAFFGQGTRLTVV.

The chain employs TRBV20-1 and TRBJ1-1; TRBD1 might be the D (5 bases). From germline, CDR1 is DFQATT and CDR2 SNEGSKA (reference sequence). V was shortened by 0 bases and J by 3 bases, with 14 bases between the two germline ends. The CDR3 length is 15 residues. CDR3 coding DNA: TGCAGTGCTAGAGAACCCCAGGGAGTCGACACTGAAGCTTTCTTT. This gives the protein CSAREPQGVDTEAFF.

This clonotype was seen ten or more times. The rearrangement joins TRBV28 to TRBJ1-2, with TRBD1 matching over 7 bases. The CDR3 sequence is 13 residues long. The V and J ends lost 3 bases and 8 bases, in that order; junction bases with no gene match: 6. Germline V gene data show CDR1 as MDHEN and CDR2 as SYDVKM. CDR3 coding DNA: TGTGCCAGCAGTTTTAACAGGGGATCGGGCTACACCTTC. Residues: CASSFNRGSGYTF.